This T cell receptor beta chain is drawn from a study of CD8 T cells in ankylosing spondylitis. Findings and limits, study-wide: As reported, disease-linked clones showed significant enrichment in matched ankylosing spondylitis synovial fluid. Ankylosing spondylitis blood appeared to carry a characteristic TCR beta motif of several highly homologous variants.

This clonotype was seen a few times. Its antigen remains unknown. V lost 4 bases to trimming and J lost 4 bases, with 18 bases between them. The CDR3 consists of 15 residues. Germline CDR1 reads SGHRS; CDR2 reads YFSETQ. Each CDR3 protein gets one entry after TCRdb re-called the 5' RACE reads with MiXCR. The table records some 840,000 distinct CDR3 sequences, 12% of them present only once. This sequence was found in a male donor with ankylosing spondylitis. This chain uses TRBV5-1 with TRBJ2-7; D unresolved. Sequencing was performed on blood, either unsorted or a sorted T cell fraction (not recorded which). The CDR3 sequence is CASSDPKIMGYEQYF. CDR3 DNA sequence: TGCGCCAGCAGCGACCCGAAAATCATGGGGTACGAGCAGTACTTC.